The source of this T cell receptor (beta chain) is a study of T cell repertoires in cytomegalovirus infection. CDR1 is SGHTA, CDR2 FQGNSA, per germline. This CDR3 contains 13 residues. V dropped 0 bases and J dropped 4 bases, with 6 bases sitting between them. Using its own MiXCR run on the reads, TCRdb lists one record per CDR3 protein. This sample has more than 150,000 distinct CDR3 sequences, with around 20% found just once. This clonotype was seen repeatedly, ten times or more. The origin of this receptor is a human donor in good health (CMV status not recorded). Some clones in this sample may be carry-over from other donors' samples. The sample comprised PBMCs. The chain has TRBV7-2 and TRBJ1-2; D ambiguous. Here the CDR3 reads CASSLAKPYGYTF. The CDR3 DNA sequence: TGTGCCAGCAGCTTAGCCAAGCCCTATGGCTACACCTTC.